The rows below give T cell receptor beta chains drawn from one sample of a study of T cell responses to AZD1222 COVID-19 vaccine. Here immunoSEQ multiplex PCR was the method, and the copy in TCRdb shows in-frame clones only, minus some. This repertoire shows around 100,000 clones, over 80% found once; its top ten account for 20% to 25%. This specimen consisted of peripheral blood, obtained on day 0 of AZD1222 vaccination. Receptor source: an adult in good health. Each CDR3 is given with its conserved first and last residue. The order of the fields is D gene, clone size, V gene, J gene, CDR3 DNA, CDR3 protein. D genes are given only for firm matches. A row's size may be missing; if present it is once, few, many or a size class.

TRBD1	NA	TRBV6-6	TRBJ1-6	TGTGCCAGCATAGGCGGGACAGGGGAATCACCCCTCCACTTT	CASIGGTGESPLHF
TRBD1	once	TRBV7-9	TRBJ1-5	TGTGCCAGCAGCCCTCAGGGGGGAGAACAGCCCCAGCATTTT	CASSPQGGEQPQHF
NA	NA	TRBV11-2	TRBJ1-4	TGTGCCAGCAGCGAAGAAGTCAAACTGTTTTTT	CASSEEVKLFF
NA	NA	TRBV5-1	TRBJ1-3	TGCGCCAGCAGCCCCACAGGGATCTCTGGAAACACCATATATTTT	CASSPTGISGNTIYF
TRBD1	NA	TRBV11-3	TRBJ1-1	TGTGCCAGCCCCGTGAATGGACAGGGACCTCTGAACACTGAAGCTTTCTTT	CASPVNGQGPLNTEAFF
NA	few	TRBV14	TRBJ1-2	TGTGCCAGCAGCCCCGTGAATTATAGGGGTCACTATGGCTACACCTTC	CASSPVNYRGHYGYTF
NA	NA	TRBV5-1	TRBJ1-2	TGCGCCAGCAGCCAGGGGTCGCTTGATGGCTACACCTTC	CASSQGSLDGYTF
NA	NA	TRBV12-3/TRBV12-4	TRBJ1-4	TGTGCCAGCACCCCCTCAGGACAGGAAAAACTGTTTTTT	CASTPSGQEKLFF
TRBD2	NA	TRBV10-1	TRBJ2-3	TGCGCCAGCAGTGAGGCGGGAGCTAGCACAGATACGCAGTATTTT	CASSEAGASTDTQYF
TRBD1	NA	TRBV7-2	TRBJ1-1	TGTGCCAGCAGCTTAGTAGGACAGGTGAACACTGAAGCTTTCTTT	CASSLVGQVNTEAFF
NA	NA	TRBV27	TRBJ2-4	TGTGCCAGCAGTTGGTCCCAGCTAGCCAAAAACATTCAGTACTTC	CASSWSQLAKNIQYF
NA	NA	TRBV5-8	TRBJ2-2	TGTGCCAGCAGCTTGGGGCTTACGAACACCGGGGAGCTGTTTTTT	CASSLGLTNTGELFF
TRBD2	NA	TRBV3-1/TRBV3-2	TRBJ2-5	TGTGCCAGCAGCCAAGGTAGCGGGGGGAAAGAGACCCAGTACTTC	CASSQGSGGKETQYF
TRBD1	NA	TRBV18	TRBJ2-7	TGTGCCAGCTCACCACCCGGACAGGGGGCTAACGAGCAGTACTTC	CASSPPGQGANEQYF
TRBD1	NA	TRBV7-9	TRBJ2-7	TGTGCCAGCAGCCCGGGACAGTCCCGCTCCTACGAGCAGTACTTC	CASSPGQSRSYEQYF
NA	NA	TRBV7-9	TRBJ1-2	TGTGCCAGCAGCTTAGGGAGGGGAGCTAACTATGGCTACACCTTC	CASSLGRGANYGYTF
NA	NA	TRBV15	TRBJ1-5	TGTGCCACCAGCAGTAGCGGACAGACTAATCAGCCCCAGCATTTT	CATSSSGQTNQPQHF
NA	NA	TRBV29-1	TRBJ2-1	TGCAGCGTTGAATTTGCGGGGACCTCAAACTACAATGAGCAGTTCTTC	CSVEFAGTSNYNEQFF
NA	NA	TRBV9	TRBJ1-4	TGTGCCAGCAGCGCCCTAGGGGCAGGGAGGCCCGAAAAACTGTTTTTT	CASSALGAGRPEKLFF
NA	once	TRBV7-2	TRBJ2-7	TGTGCCAGCAGCTTGTCGACAGGGAGGACATACGAGCAGTACTTC	CASSLSTGRTYEQYF
TRBD1	NA	TRBV7-9	TRBJ1-2	TGTGCCAGCAGCACCACAGGGGGCGTCTACTATGGCTACACCTTC	CASSTTGGVYYGYTF
TRBD2	NA	TRBV20-1	TRBJ2-3	TGCAGTCCGAACGGCGGGGGGATACAGTATTTT	CSPNGGGIQYF
TRBD1	NA	TRBV18	TRBJ1-1	TGTGCCAGCTCACCTTCCGGGACAGGGGAGGGCACTGAAGCTTTCTTT	CASSPSGTGEGTEAFF
TRBD2	NA	TRBV7-3	TRBJ2-3	TGTGCCAGCAGCTTAAGTACTAGCGGGGGTCACACAGATACGCAGTATTTT	CASSLSTSGGHTDTQYF
NA	NA	TRBV9	TRBJ2-1	TGTGCCAGCAGCGTAGCTATAGATGAGCAGTTCTTC	CASSVAIDEQFF
TRBD1	once	TRBV3-1/TRBV3-2	TRBJ2-7	TGTGCCAGCAGCCAAAAAACTAGGGACAGTTCCTACGAGCAGTACTTC	CASSQKTRDSSYEQYF
NA	NA	TRBV7-2	TRBJ1-5	TGTGCCAGCAGCTTAGGCCTGAATAGCAATCAGCCCCAGCATTTT	CASSLGLNSNQPQHF
NA	NA	TRBV28	TRBJ1-1	TGTGCCAGCAGGGACATGAACACTGAAGCTTTCTTT	CASRDMNTEAFF
NA	NA	TRBV11-2	TRBJ2-3	TGTGCCAGCAGCTTAGTAGGGGGGCCGGGCACAGATACGCAGTATTTT	CASSLVGGPGTDTQYF
NA	few	TRBV28	TRBJ1-1	TGTGCCAGCAGCCCAGGAGGGGCGGTAACTGAAGCTTTCTTT	CASSPGGAVTEAFF
NA	NA	TRBV29-1	TRBJ1-1	TGCAGCTCTCGAGAAGGGCCGGTGGGTGTAGCTTTCTTT	CSSREGPVGVAFF
NA	NA	TRBV5-1	TRBJ2-1	TGCGCCAGCAGCTTGGATACAGGGTCCTACAATGAGCAGTTCTTC	CASSLDTGSYNEQFF
NA	NA	TRBV11-2	TRBJ2-3	TGTGCCAGCAGCTTAGCCTTAGATACGCAGTATTTT	CASSLALDTQYF
TRBD1	NA	TRBV7-9	TRBJ2-7	TGTGCCAGCAGTTCGGGACAGGGGACGTACGAGCAGTACTTC	CASSSGQGTYEQYF
NA	NA	TRBV12-3/TRBV12-4	TRBJ2-7	TGTGCCAGCAGCTGGACGGCCTACGAGCAGTACTTC	CASSWTAYEQYF
NA	NA	TRBV7-8	TRBJ2-5	TGTGCCAGCAGCTCACCACAAGAGACCCAGTACTTC	CASSSPQETQYF
TRBD2	NA	TRBV3-1/TRBV3-2	TRBJ2-3	TGTGCCAGCAGCCAAGGAGCCCAGCGGGGGTTGTATTTT	CASSQGAQRGLYF